This TCR beta chain was recovered during a study of cytomegalovirus exposure and HLA in healthy donors. The PCR employed 60 Vbeta primers together with 13 Jbeta primers. This table comes from immunoSEQ multiplex PCR, and its TCRdb copy is limited to in-frame clones, with some not included. The sample lists roughly 180,000 clones, about four fifths occurring once. The ends were cut back, 3 bases at V and 5 bases at J, with 17 bases in the middle. In germline, CDR1 is MDHEN, CDR2 SYDVKM. This CDR3 comprises 16 residues. Sample: PBMCs. This sequence joins TRBV28 and TRBJ1-5, with D unresolved. This sequence was found in a woman aged 25 to 39 in good health and CMV-seropositive. CDR3 residues: CASSFSVHFGYQPQHF. In DNA, the CDR3 is TGTGCCAGCAGTTTCAGCGTACATTTCGGTTATCAGCCCCAGCATTTT.